This TCR beta chain was retrieved from a study of T cells after yellow fever vaccination. General study points: Contamination of FACS-sorted repertoires by abundant clonotypes from the bulk population could occur. Peaking on day 5 versus 15, the secondary response was faster but weaker.

The germline CDR1 and CDR2 sequences are MNHEY and SMNVEV (reference sequence). The CDR3 consists of 16 residues. After removal of 5 bases from V and 2 bases from J, the junction contained 11 bases not matched to a gene. The TCR cDNA carried a universal primer site and UMIs from 5'RACE template switching. TCRdb used MiXCR to reprocess the 5' RACE reads, holding one entry per CDR3 protein. Here the sample spans hundreds of thousands of distinct CDR3 sequences, 15% to 20% being singletons. About this clonotype: Its antigen is undetermined.

The clonotype was recovered from a man aged 30 to 39 who received the YFV17D yellow fever vaccine. The chain carries TRBV27 and TRBJ2-5; TRBD2 aligns across 7 bases. Source: PBMCs, taken 15 days after the yellow fever booster vaccination. CDR3 nucleotide sequence: TGTGCCAGCAGTAGCACCCGGGGAGGGGCACAAGAGACCCAGTACTTC. It specifies CASSSTRGGAQETQYF.